This is a list of T cell receptor beta chains from one sample in a study of blood T cell repertoires in COVID-19. This table comes from immunoSEQ multiplex PCR, and its TCRdb copy is limited to in-frame clones, with some not included. Among almost 400,000 clones listed, around nine tenths were seen once. The sequencing sample was made of PBMCs or T cells enriched from blood (not recorded which). All receptors come from a woman aged 25 to 45 with acute COVID-19. The CDR3 runs from the conserved cysteine through the conserved F or W. D genes are given only for firm matches. Clone size is given for some rows only: seen once, a few or many times, or a class if the clone is expanded.

D gene,J gene,clone size,V gene,CDR3 protein,CDR3 DNA
NA,TRBJ1-6,NA,TRBV18,CASSIGRMGNSPLHF,TGTGCCAGCTCAATAGGGAGAATGGGGAATTCACCCCTCCACTTT
NA,TRBJ2-7,NA,TRBV7-2,CASSPLAVTTYEQYF,TGTGCCAGCAGCCCCTTAGCGGTGACAACCTACGAGCAGTACTTC
NA,TRBJ2-1,NA,TRBV5-1,CASSLDRSNEQFF,TGCGCCAGCAGCTTGGACAGAAGTAATGAGCAGTTCTTC
TRBD1,TRBJ2-4,NA,TRBV27,CASSVRALTGGTIQYF,TGTGCCAGCAGTGTAAGGGCCCTGACAGGGGGTACCATTCAGTACTTC
TRBD1,TRBJ1-4,NA,TRBV6-2/TRBV6-3,CASSRGTAGNEKLFF,TGTGCCAGCAGCCGGGGGACAGCTGGAAATGAAAAACTGTTTTTT
NA,TRBJ1-6,NA,TRBV2,CASSANSGSYNSPLHF,TGTGCCAGCAGCGCAAACAGCGGCTCCTATAATTCACCCCTCCACTTT
NA,TRBJ1-2,NA,TRBV12-3/TRBV12-4,CASSSDRSGGYTF,TGTGCCAGCAGTTCTGACAGGTCGGGGGGCTACACCTTC
TRBD1,TRBJ1-2,few,TRBV23-1,CASSQTHARTGYGYTF,TGCGCCAGCAGTCAAACCCACGCAAGGACAGGCTATGGCTACACCTTC
NA,TRBJ1-2,NA,TRBV6-5,CASTDGGGVGYTF,TGTGCCAGCACCGACGGCGGGGGAGTCGGCTACACCTTC
TRBD2,TRBJ2-7,NA,TRBV7-2,CASSFGGGARYEQYF,TGTGCCAGCAGCTTTGGCGGGGGGGCCCGATACGAGCAGTACTTC
TRBD1,TRBJ1-5,NA,TRBV7-8,CASSLTGVQPQHF,TGTGCCAGCAGCTTAACAGGGGTCCAGCCCCAGCATTTT
NA,TRBJ1-1,NA,TRBV30,CAWSDTGYTEAFF,TGTGCCTGGAGTGACACAGGGTACACTGAAGCTTTCTTT
NA,TRBJ1-3,once,TRBV6-9,CASIGLSGNTIYF,TGTGCCAGCATCGGGTTGTCTGGAAACACCATATATTTT
NA,TRBJ2-7,once,TRBV3-1/TRBV3-2,CASSHGTSDRYEQYF,TGTGCCAGCAGCCATGGGACATCAGATCGCTACGAGCAGTACTTC
TRBD1,TRBJ1-5,once,TRBV24-1,CATSDRGQYSNQPQHF,TGTGCCACCAGTGATCGGGGACAGTATAGCAATCAGCCCCAGCATTTT
NA,TRBJ2-7,NA,TRBV6-4,CASGYLAEISYEQYF,TGTGCCAGCGGTTACCTGGCGGAAATCTCCTACGAGCAGTACTTC
NA,TRBJ1-2,once,TRBV6-5,CASSSRGTNGYTF,TGTGCCAGCAGTTCACGGGGGACTAATGGCTACACCTTC
NA,TRBJ1-1,NA,TRBV6-5,CASSSGNTEAFF,TGTGCCAGCAGTTCAGGGAATACTGAAGCTTTCTTT
TRBD1,TRBJ1-4,NA,TRBV10-2,CASSEARTGAQKLFF,TGCGCCAGCAGTGAGGCGCGGACAGGGGCGCAGAAACTGTTTTTT
NA,TRBJ1-4,NA,TRBV5-5,CASSIRDLGNEKLFF,TGTGCCAGCAGCATCCGGGACTTAGGTAATGAAAAACTGTTTTTT
TRBD2,TRBJ2-3,NA,TRBV25-1,CASNSRFGASGGADTQYF,TGTGCCAGCAACTCCCGCTTCGGGGCTAGCGGGGGGGCTGATACGCAGTATTTT
TRBD1,TRBJ1-1,NA,TRBV5-5,CASSLQTGTENTEAFF,TGTGCCAGCAGCTTGCAAACCGGGACAGAGAACACTGAAGCTTTCTTT
NA,TRBJ1-6,NA,TRBV5-1,CASSLRPVKGDSPLHF,TGCGCCAGCAGCTTGCGACCCGTGAAAGGGGATTCACCCCTCCACTTT
TRBD1,TRBJ2-7,NA,TRBV10-2,CASSGRQGWEVEQYF,TGCGCCAGCAGTGGCCGACAGGGGTGGGAGGTCGAGCAGTACTTC
NA,TRBJ2-2,NA,TRBV3-1/TRBV3-2,CASRRSAAGGELFF,TGTGCCAGCAGGCGGAGCGCCGCCGGCGGGGAGCTGTTTTTT
NA,TRBJ1-1,NA,TRBV29-1,CSGDSNTEAFF,TGCAGCGGGGACTCAAACACTGAAGCTTTCTTT
TRBD2,TRBJ2-1,NA,TRBV18,CASSPRTSGGRNEQFF,TGTGCCAGCTCACCACGGACTAGCGGGGGGCGGAATGAGCAGTTCTTC
NA,TRBJ2-7,NA,TRBV4-1,CASSQVQGAPYEQYF,TGCGCCAGCAGCCAAGTTCAAGGGGCCCCCTACGAGCAGTACTTC
NA,TRBJ1-3,NA,TRBV30,CAWSSGKAGNTIYF,TGTGCCTGGAGCTCGGGAAAGGCTGGAAACACCATATATTTT
NA,TRBJ2-1,NA,TRBV24-1,CATSDWAGYGEQFF,TGTGCCACCAGTGATTGGGCGGGGTACGGTGAGCAGTTCTTC
TRBD1,TRBJ2-3,NA,TRBV15,CATSRQGAGDTQYF,TGTGCCACCAGCAGACAGGGGGCCGGAGATACGCAGTATTTT
NA,TRBJ1-2,NA,TRBV6-5,CASSRDTSLYGYTF,TGTGCCAGCAGCCGGGACACTTCGCTTTATGGCTACACCTTC
NA,TRBJ2-3,NA,TRBV7-2,CASSPTPGGPDTQYF,TGTGCCAGCAGCCCAACACCCGGTGGGCCAGATACGCAGTATTTT
TRBD1,TRBJ1-2,NA,TRBV7-9,CASSLGIPRGKDGYTF,TGTGCCAGCAGCTTAGGGATCCCCAGGGGGAAGGATGGCTACACCTTC
NA,TRBJ2-7,NA,TRBV6-5,CASSRVSGEQYF,TGTGCCAGCAGCCGGGTTTCGGGCGAGCAGTACTTC
TRBD2,TRBJ2-7,NA,TRBV4-1,CASSQNAGGSYEQYF,TGCGCCAGCAGCCAAAATGCGGGGGGGAGCTACGAGCAGTACTTC
NA,TRBJ1-1,NA,TRBV24-1,CATSDPMVGRTEAFF,TGTGCCACCAGTGACCCCATGGTGGGGCGCACTGAAGCTTTCTTT
TRBD2,TRBJ2-7,NA,TRBV7-9,CASSASGSAYEQYF,TGTGCCAGCAGCGCTAGCGGTAGCGCCTACGAGCAGTACTTC
TRBD2,TRBJ2-3,NA,TRBV9,CASSTSGGGSTDTQYF,TGTGCCAGCAGCACCTCGGGCGGGGGGAGCACAGATACGCAGTATTTT
TRBD2,TRBJ2-1,NA,TRBV9,CASSLSFIGTSSYNEQFF,TGTGCCAGCAGCCTATCTTTTATCGGGACTAGCTCCTACAATGAGCAGTTCTTC
NA,TRBJ1-1,NA,TRBV7-9,CASSPTSGGTEAFF,TGTGCCAGCAGTCCTACCTCGGGAGGCACTGAAGCTTTCTTT
NA,TRBJ2-7,NA,TRBV2,CASSEEQGPFYEQYF,TGTGCCAGCAGTGAAGAACAGGGTCCCTTCTACGAGCAGTACTTC
NA,TRBJ1-6,NA,TRBV5-1,CASSRAPGSFRSPLHF,TGCGCCAGCAGCCGGGCCCCAGGGTCCTTTCGTTCACCCCTCCACTTT
NA,TRBJ2-3,NA,TRBV7-2,CASSPDTYTDTQYF,TGTGCCAGCAGCCCGGACACGTACACAGATACGCAGTATTTT
TRBD1,TRBJ2-7,NA,TRBV2,CASSEEDRGLEQYF,TGTGCCAGCAGTGAAGAGGACAGGGGGCTTGAGCAGTACTTC
NA,TRBJ1-1,once,TRBV5-1,CASRSSPGLNTEAFF,TGCGCCAGCAGATCGTCCCCGGGTTTGAACACTGAAGCTTTCTTT
TRBD2,TRBJ2-1,NA,TRBV20-1,CSASTLLAGGRDEQFF,TGCAGTGCTAGTACTTTACTAGCGGGGGGGCGGGATGAGCAGTTCTTC
NA,TRBJ1-1,NA,TRBV19,CASSSRGLGTEAFF,TGTGCCAGTAGTAGCAGGGGTCTCGGCACTGAAGCTTTCTTT
TRBD2,TRBJ2-1,NA,TRBV19,CASTSTRGGLYYNEQFF,TGTGCCAGTACGTCGACCCGGGGGGGCCTTTACTACAATGAGCAGTTCTTC
NA,TRBJ1-4,NA,TRBV19,CASSTPSPEENEKLFF,TGTGCCAGTAGTACCCCCTCTCCAGAGGAAAATGAAAAACTGTTTTTT
TRBD1,TRBJ1-6,NA,TRBV5-1,CASSRDSISSPLHF,TGCGCCAGCAGCCGGGACAGTATATCTTCACCCCTCCACTTT
NA,TRBJ2-5,NA,TRBV5-1,CASSYQGGGQETQYF,TGCGCCAGCAGCTATCAGGGGGGCGGACAAGAGACCCAGTACTTC
NA,TRBJ1-1,NA,TRBV18,CASSPSQNTEAFF,TGTGCCAGCTCACCTAGCCAGAACACTGAAGCTTTCTTT
TRBD2,TRBJ2-3,NA,TRBV6-4,CASSVLAGGRTDTQYF,TGTGCCAGCAGTGTCCTAGCGGGGGGAAGAACAGATACGCAGTATTTT
TRBD1,TRBJ2-1,NA,TRBV27,CASSLGQGVNNEQFF,TGTGCCAGCAGCCTGGGACAGGGGGTCAACAATGAGCAGTTCTTC
NA,TRBJ1-2,NA,TRBV25-1,CASSDPQGRDYGYTF,TGTGCCAGCAGTGATCCTCAGGGGCGCGACTATGGCTACACCTTC
TRBD1,TRBJ2-2,NA,TRBV2,CASSRQGFGTGELFF,TGTGCCAGCAGCCGACAGGGGTTCGGCACCGGGGAGCTGTTTTTT